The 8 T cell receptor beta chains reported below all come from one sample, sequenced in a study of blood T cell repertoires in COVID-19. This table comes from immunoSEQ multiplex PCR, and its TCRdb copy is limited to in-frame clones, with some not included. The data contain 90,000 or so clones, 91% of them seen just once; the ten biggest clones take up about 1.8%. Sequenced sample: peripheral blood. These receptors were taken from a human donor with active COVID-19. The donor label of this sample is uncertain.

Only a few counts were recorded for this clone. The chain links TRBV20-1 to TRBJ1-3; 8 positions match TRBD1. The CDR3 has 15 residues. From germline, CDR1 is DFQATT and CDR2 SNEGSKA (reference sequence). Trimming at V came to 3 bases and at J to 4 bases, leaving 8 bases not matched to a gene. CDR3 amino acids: CSASAQGVRGNTIYF. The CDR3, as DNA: TGCAGTGCTAGTGCACAGGGGGTTCGCGGAAACACCATATATTTT.

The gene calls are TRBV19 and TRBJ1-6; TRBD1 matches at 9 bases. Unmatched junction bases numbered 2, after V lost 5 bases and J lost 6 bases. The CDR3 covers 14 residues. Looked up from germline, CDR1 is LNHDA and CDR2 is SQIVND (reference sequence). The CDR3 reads CASSEQGANSPLHF. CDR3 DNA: TGTGCCAGTAGTGAACAGGGGGCTAATTCACCCCTCCACTTT.

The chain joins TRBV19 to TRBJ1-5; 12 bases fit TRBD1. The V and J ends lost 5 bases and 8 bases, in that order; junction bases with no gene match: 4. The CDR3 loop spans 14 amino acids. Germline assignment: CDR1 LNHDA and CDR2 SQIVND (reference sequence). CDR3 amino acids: CASSRDRGQEPQHF. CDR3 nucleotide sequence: TGTGCCAGTAGTCGGGACAGGGGGCAAGAGCCCCAGCATTTT.

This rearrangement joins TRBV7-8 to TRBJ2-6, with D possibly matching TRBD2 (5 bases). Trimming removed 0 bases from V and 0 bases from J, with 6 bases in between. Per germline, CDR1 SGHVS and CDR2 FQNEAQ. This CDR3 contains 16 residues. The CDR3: CASSLAGNSGANVLTF. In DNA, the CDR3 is TGTGCCAGCAGCTTAGCCGGGAACTCTGGGGCCAACGTCCTGACTTTC.

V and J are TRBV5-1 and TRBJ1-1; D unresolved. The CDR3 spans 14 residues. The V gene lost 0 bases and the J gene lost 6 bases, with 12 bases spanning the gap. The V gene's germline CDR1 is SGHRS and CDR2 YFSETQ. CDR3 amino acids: CASSLDSPRAEAFF. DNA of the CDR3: TGCGCCAGCAGCTTGGACAGCCCGCGAGCTGAAGCTTTCTTT.

CDR3 in amino acids: CASKSARTSTDTQYF. CDR3 in DNA: TGTGCCAGCAAGTCGGCCAGGACTAGCACAGATACGCAGTATTTT. The J gene is TRBJ2-3, the V gene TRBV2, with D tentatively TRBD2 (5 bases). V lost 7 bases and J lost 0, with 14 bases in between. The CDR3 is 15 amino acids. Germline values: CDR1 SNHLY, CDR2 FYNNEI.

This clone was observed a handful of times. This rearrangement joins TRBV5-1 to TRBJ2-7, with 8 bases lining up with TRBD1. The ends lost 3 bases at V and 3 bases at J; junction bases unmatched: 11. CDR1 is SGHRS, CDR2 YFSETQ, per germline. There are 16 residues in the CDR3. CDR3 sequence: CASSSIGMGQDYEQYF. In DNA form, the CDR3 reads TGCGCCAGCAGCTCTATTGGGATGGGACAGGACTACGAGCAGTACTTC.

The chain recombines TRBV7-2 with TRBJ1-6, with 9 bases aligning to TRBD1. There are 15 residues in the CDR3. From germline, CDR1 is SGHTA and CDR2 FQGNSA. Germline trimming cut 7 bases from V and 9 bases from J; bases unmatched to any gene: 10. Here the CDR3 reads CASTPPGQGSSPLHF. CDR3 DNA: TGTGCCAGCACCCCACCGGGACAGGGAAGTTCACCCCTCCACTTT. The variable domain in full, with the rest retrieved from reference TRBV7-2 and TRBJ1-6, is GAGVSQSPSNKVTEKGKDVELRCDPISGHTALYWYRQSLGQGLEFLIYFQGNSAPDKSGLPSDRFSAERTGGSVSTLTIQRTQQEDSAVYLCASTPPGQGSSPLHFGNGTRLTVT.